The 20 T cell receptor beta chains presented below share a single source sample, sequenced in a study of T cell changes during pregnancy in multiple sclerosis. Clones were read by immunoSEQ multiplex PCR, and TCRdb kept only the in-frame ones, dropping some. The sample carries around 56,000 clones, around 90% recorded once. The material was CD4+ T cells from peripheral blood mononuclear cells, obtained in the first trimester of pregnancy. The receptor set was obtained from a female donor with multiple sclerosis, enrolled in a pregnancy study.

The chain joins TRBV6-6 to TRBJ2-6; 7 nucleotides agree with TRBD1. The ends lost 4 bases at V and 0 bases at J; junction bases unmatched: 0. Per the germline V gene, CDR1 is MNHNY and CDR2 is SVGAGI (reference sequence). The CDR3 covers 15 residues. The chain's CDR3 is CASSWDSSGANVLTF. The CDR3 DNA follows: TGTGCCAGCAGTTGGGACAGCTCTGGGGCCAACGTCCTGACTTTC.

This clone occurred a few times. V is TRBV5-6 and J is TRBJ2-2; D is unresolved. This CDR3 is built from 14 residues. Trimming pared 0 bases from V and 5 bases from J, leaving 8 bases between. Germline CDR1 SGHDT, CDR2 YYEEEE. The CDR3 bases are TGTGCCAGCAGCTTGGGTATTCCGACCGGGGAGCTGTTTTTT. It encodes CASSLGIPTGELFF.

V gene TRBV5-5 combines with J gene TRBJ1-5, with a tentative D call TRBD1 (5 bases). The CDR3 loop spans 15 amino acids. Trimming shortened V by 0 bases and J by 1 base, and 8 bases separated the two germline ends. Germline values: CDR1 SGHKS, CDR2 YYEKEE (reference sequence). The CDR3 here is CASSLGTLSNQPQHF. The CDR3 region has the DNA TGTGCCAGCAGCTTGGGGACACTAAGCAATCAGCCCCAGCATTTT.

This chain joins TRBV6-4 and TRBJ2-1; 9 positions match TRBD1. The CDR3 covers 15 residues. Germline values: CDR1 MRHNA, CDR2 SNTAGT. V gave up 0 bases and J gave up 4 bases; unmatched junction bases: 1. CDR3 region: CASSDSGTGYNEQFF. CDR3 DNA: TGTGCCAGCAGTGACTCCGGGACAGGGTACAATGAGCAGTTCTTC.

The rearrangement links TRBV6-4 to TRBJ1-2; D perhaps matches TRBD1 (6 bases). This CDR3 is built from 14 residues. V was cut by 6 bases and J by 5 bases, with 16 bases left in between. Germline CDR1 is MRHNA and CDR2 is SNTAGT. The CDR3 is CASSPTGFAYGYTF. CDR3 DNA sequence: TGTGCCAGCAGCCCCACAGGGTTTGCTTATGGCTACACCTTC.

This clone came up once. The rearrangement links TRBV18 to TRBJ2-3; 8 bases fit TRBD2. CDR3 length: 18 amino acids. J was trimmed by 0 bases and V by 3 bases; bases with no gene match: 11. CDR1 and CDR2 (germline): KGHSH, LQKENI. CDR3 nucleotide sequence: TGTGCCAGCTCACCTCTATCCGGGACTAGGGTTAGCACAGATACGCAGTATTTT. Protein sequence: CASSPLSGTRVSTDTQYF. Full variable domain (remainder filled in from reference TRBV18 and TRBJ2-3): NAGVMQNPRHLVRRRGQEARLRCSPMKGHSHVYWYRQLPEEGLKFMVYLQKENIIDESGMPKERFSAEFPKEGPSILRIQQVVRGDSAAYFCASSPLSGTRVSTDTQYFGPGTRLTVL.

The J gene is TRBJ1-1, the V gene TRBV15; 11 bases agree with TRBD1. Germline V gene lookup returns CDR1 LNHNV and CDR2 YYDKDF (reference sequence). The CDR3 has 20 residues. V shed 0 bases, J shed 0 bases, and the junction held 12 bases outside the gene matches. CDR3 in amino acids: CATSRDLDPGTGGLNTEAFF. The CDR3 DNA is TGTGCCACCAGCAGAGATTTAGATCCGGGGACAGGGGGTTTGAACACTGAAGCTTTCTTT.

V gene TRBV7-8 combines with J gene TRBJ2-1; possible D gene TRBD1, 6 bases. CDR3 length: 15 residues. Germline V CDR1 and CDR2: SGHVS, FQNEAQ. Trimming shortened V by 5 bases and J by 5 bases, and 16 bases separated the two germline ends. The CDR3 here is CASSRGSHRDNEQFF. The CDR3 coding sequence is TGTGCCAGCAGCCGAGGATCTCACAGGGACAATGAGCAGTTCTTC. Drawing the rest from reference TRBV7-8 and TRBJ2-1, the complete variable domain is GAGVSQSPRYKVAKRGQDVALRCDPISGHVSLFWYQQALGQGPEFLTYFQNEAQLDKSGLPSDRFFAERPEGSVSTLKIQRTQQEDSAVYLCASSRGSHRDNEQFFGPGTRLTVL.

V is TRBV6-5 and J is TRBJ1-1; D possibly corresponds to TRBD1 (5 bases). This CDR3 is built from 13 residues. With 1 base removed from V and 5 bases from J, the gap between germline ends came to 8 bases. Germline-derived CDR1 and CDR2 are MNHEY and SVGAGI. The CDR3 sequence: CASSYFRGTEAFF. Here the CDR3 DNA reads TGTGCCAGCAGTTACTTCCGGGGGACTGAAGCTTTCTTT.

The chain carries TRBV19 and TRBJ2-2; D gene ambiguous. CDR1 and CDR2 (germline): LNHDA, SQIVND (reference sequence). CDR3 length: 17 residues. Deletions cut 7 bases from V and 2 bases from J, with 20 bases between. CDR3 coding DNA: TGTGCCAGTACTCAACGAAGCCGGGTCCCCAACACCGGGGAGCTGTTTTTT. Translated, it gives CASTQRSRVPNTGELFF.

This sequence joins TRBV30 and TRBJ1-5; TRBD1 matches at 7 bases. This CDR3 region has 14 residues. Germline V lookup: CDR1 GTSNPN, CDR2 SVGIG (reference sequence). V lost 2 bases, J lost 6 bases, and 7 bases stayed unmatched. The CDR3 spells CAWSKGTASQPQHF. CDR3 DNA: TGTGCCTGGAGTAAAGGGACAGCTTCTCAGCCCCAGCATTTT.

The chain joins TRBV18 to TRBJ1-1; 7 bases fit TRBD1. V shed 3 bases, J shed 5 bases, and the junction held 6 bases outside the gene matches. The CDR3 loop spans 14 amino acids. The V gene's germline CDR1 is KGHSH and CDR2 LQKENI. CDR3 DNA sequence: TGTGCCAGCTCACCCCCAGGGGGAGGAACTGAAGCTTTCTTT. Protein product: CASSPPGGGTEAFF.

The chain has TRBV30 and TRBJ1-1; TRBD1 aligns across 8 bases. CDR1 and CDR2 from the germline V gene are GTSNPN and SVGIG (reference sequence). The CDR3 has 14 residues. V trimming: 3 bases; J trimming: 2 bases; junction bases outside the gene matches: 5. The CDR3 here is CAWSLGQGNTEAFF. The CDR3 nucleotides are TGTGCCTGGAGCCTTGGACAGGGAAACACTGAAGCTTTCTTT.

The chain combines TRBV5-1 with TRBJ2-7; 9 nucleotides match TRBD1. The ends lost 5 bases at V and 11 bases at J; junction bases unmatched: 20. The CDR3 consists of 16 residues. CDR1 SGHRS and CDR2 YFSETQ come from the germline V gene. The CDR3 nucleotides are TGCGCCAGCAGTCCCTCTACCGGGACAGGGTATAATCGGGAGTACTTC. It codes for CASSPSTGTGYNREYF.

V and J are TRBV4-2 and TRBJ2-1, with 8 bases lining up with TRBD2. The germline V gene has CDR1 LGHNA and CDR2 YNFKEQ. Trimming cost V 0 bases and J 2 bases; bases outside gene matches: 6. The CDR3 runs to 17 residues. In DNA form, the CDR3 reads TGTGCCAGCAGCCAAGAAAGCGGGGGCCCCCCCTACAATGAGCAGTTCTTC. Protein product: CASSQESGGPPYNEQFF.

The chain combines TRBV7-2 with TRBJ2-5; 10 bases line up with TRBD1. CDR3 length: 16 amino acids. Unmatched junction bases numbered 11, after V lost 5 bases and J lost 5 bases. Germline CDR1 reads SGHTA; CDR2 reads FQGNSA. The DNA for the CDR3 is TGTGCCAGCAGCCCGGCTCGGACAGGGGGTTTTGAGACCCAGTACTTC. Its protein product is CASSPARTGGFETQYF.

V and J are TRBV14 and TRBJ1-2; no firm D call. The CDR3 sequence is 12 residues long. Trimming removed 2 bases from V and 7 bases from J, with 8 bases in between. Germline assignment: CDR1 SGHDN and CDR2 FVKESK. The CDR3 sequence is CASSQSLGGYTF. In DNA form, the CDR3 reads TGTGCCAGCAGCCAATCCCTCGGTGGCTACACCTTC.

This rearrangement joins TRBV2 to TRBJ2-7, with 7 bases fitting TRBD2. V lost 7 bases to trimming and J lost 7 bases; unmatched junction nucleotides: 16. Per germline, CDR1 SNHLY and CDR2 FYNNEI. The CDR3 has 15 amino acids. The CDR3 reads CASTRDGLGGDEQYF. CDR3 DNA sequence: TGTGCCAGCACCAGGGATGGACTAGGAGGCGATGAGCAGTACTTC.

This clone was counted once. V gene TRBV6-6 combines with J gene TRBJ1-2; TRBD1 agrees at 8 bases. Germline CDR1 is MNHNY and CDR2 is SVGAGI (reference sequence). V lost 5 bases, J lost 7 bases, and 9 bases stayed unmatched. There are 14 residues in the CDR3. CDR3 region: CASSDTGGGLGYTF. In DNA, the CDR3 is TGTGCCAGCAGTGACACAGGGGGAGGTCTTGGCTACACCTTC.

This chain links TRBV6-5 with TRBJ1-1, with 7 positions matching TRBD1. The germline gives CDR1 MNHEY, CDR2 SVGAGI. J was trimmed by 5 bases and V by 0 bases; bases with no gene match: 6. CDR3 length equals 15 residues. CDR3 loop: CASSYSPTGETEAFF. The CDR3 DNA is TGTGCCAGCAGTTACTCCCCCACAGGGGAGACTGAAGCTTTCTTT.